The 8 T cell receptor beta chains below were found in one sample sequenced in a study of cytotoxic CD8 clonotypes in ibrutinib-treated CLL. Sequenced by immunoSEQ multiplex PCR; TCRdb stores in-frame clones only, minus some. The repertoire holds about 300,000 clones, with under 70% as singletons. This specimen consisted of PBMCs, obtained after 36 months of ibrutinib treatment. Receptors were obtained from a human donor with chronic lymphocytic leukemia.

The V gene is TRBV9, the J gene TRBJ2-3, with no clear D. Trimming left V 4 bases short and J 1 base short, with 13 bases between. Germline V gene sequence: CDR1 SGDLS, CDR2 YYNGEE. The CDR3 is 15 amino acids. The CDR3 region has the DNA TGTGCCAGCAGCTTAGGCCCCCGGGGCACAGATACGCAGTATTTT. Amino acids: CASSLGPRGTDTQYF.

The V gene is TRBV7-9, the J gene TRBJ2-7; no definite D call. Trimming pared 5 bases from V and 0 bases from J, leaving 11 bases between. CDR1 SEHNR and CDR2 FQNEAQ come from the germline V gene (reference sequence). This CDR3 has 14 residues. The CDR3 protein is CASSPSSNSYEQYF. The CDR3 DNA reads TGTGCCAGCAGCCCATCTAGTAACTCCTACGAGCAGTACTTC.

The J gene is TRBJ1-5, the V gene TRBV7-3; D call uncertain. Deletions cut 8 bases from V and 0 bases from J, with 8 bases between. CDR1 SGHTA and CDR2 FQGTGA come from the germline V gene. The CDR3 totals 13 residues. DNA of the CDR3: TGTGCCAGCTCGTGGGATAGCAATCAGCCCCAGCATTTT. Protein sequence: CASSWDSNQPQHF.

This sequence joins TRBV29-1 and TRBJ1-1, with 9 positions matching TRBD1. The germline CDR1 and CDR2 sequences are SQVTM and ANQGSEA. V shed 4 bases, J shed 3 bases, and the junction held 6 bases outside the gene matches. The CDR3 covers 14 residues. Here the CDR3 DNA reads TGCAGCGTTGGAACACAGGGGGCGTACACTGAAGCTTTCTTT. As protein: CSVGTQGAYTEAFF.

This clone was seen more than once but under ten times. The V gene is TRBV11-2, the J gene TRBJ2-1, with 8 bases fitting TRBD2. The V segment lost 2 bases and the J segment 8 bases; nucleotides outside the gene matches: 14. This CDR3 spans 17 amino acids. Germline V gene sequence: CDR1 SGHAT, CDR2 FQNNGV. The CDR3: CASSLKVGLESRHEQFF. The DNA of the CDR3 is TGTGCCAGCAGCTTAAAGGTGGGACTAGAGTCGAGGCATGAGCAGTTCTTC.

This rearrangement joins TRBV18 to TRBJ2-7, with D possibly matching TRBD2 (5 bases). CDR3 length: 16 amino acids. Trimming took off 1 base at V and 0 bases at J, with 13 bases between the two ends. The V gene's germline CDR1 is KGHSH and CDR2 LQKENI. CDR3: CASSPRISVASYEQYF. In DNA form, the CDR3 reads TGTGCCAGCTCACCACGGATTAGCGTCGCCTCCTACGAGCAGTACTTC.

The J gene is TRBJ2-7, the V gene TRBV11-2; D gene ambiguous. The ends were cut back, 5 bases at V and 5 bases at J, with 16 bases in the middle. This CDR3 comprises 14 residues. The V gene's germline CDR1 is SGHAT and CDR2 FQNNGV. The CDR3: CASSPTWARDEQYF. In nucleotides, the CDR3 is TGTGCCAGCAGCCCGACGTGGGCCCGCGACGAGCAGTACTTC.

This sequence joins TRBV25-1 and TRBJ2-5; tentatively, D is TRBD1 (5 bases). The CDR3 has 17 residues. CDR1 MGHDK and CDR2 SYGVNS come from the germline V gene. V lost 3 bases and J lost 3, with 20 bases in between. CDR3 in amino acids: CASSEEWGRSRKETQYF. Here the CDR3 DNA reads TGTGCCAGCAGTGAGGAATGGGGCAGGTCTAGAAAAGAGACCCAGTACTTC.